The sequence of this T cell receptor (beta chain) was determined in a study of T-cell reconstitution after alpha-beta-depleted transplantation in children (TCRdb year 2016). Context from the whole study: T-cell immune reconstitution after TCRalphabeta/CD19-depleted allogeneic hematopoietic cell transplantation in children was quantitatively tracked in the study by means of TCR repertoire profiling.

The sample holds many counts of this clonotype. Its antigen is still unknown. No much larger clone is present one base from it, and per-base qualities are unavailable. From the cysteine up to the phenylalanine, the CDR3 has a length of 12 residues. Just the 36-base CDR3 DNA is kept, in frame starting at base 1. V loses 2 bases of germline sequence and J loses 4 bases, and the interval between the two ends is 5 bases. The germline V gene gives CDR1 as ENHRY and CDR2 as SYGVKD. The method was PCR. The listed sequencing device is Illumina HiSeq 2500. TCR libraries were prepared with molecular barcoding, using unique molecular identifiers to normalize TCRbeta repertoire quantification. TCRdb took the public reads, trimmed them with fastp at Q25, ran MiXCR for clone calling and kept in-frame beta chains. All rows with the same CDR3 protein become a single entry with the most common DNA and genes. A total of 350,000 to 450,000 distinct CDR3 sequences appear in this sample, roughly 20% of them only once. The ten largest clones represent less than 4.5% of the sample.

The starting material was PBMCs from the stem cell graft donor, obtained from the stem cell graft. This receptor was identified in a human donor who donated a stem cell graft to a child with acute myeloid leukemia. The rearranged chain carries TRBV10-3 and TRBJ2-5, with no confident D gene call. The CDR3 is CAISETGETQYF. In nucleotide form, the sequence is TGTGCCATCAGTGAGACGGGAGAGACCCAGTACTTC.